Listed here are 15 T cell receptor beta chains from one sample, sequenced in a study of T cell repertoires in cytomegalovirus infection. TCRdb ran MiXCR on the reads and lists one entry per CDR3 protein. The sample lists about 130,000 distinct CDR3 sequences; approximately 30% were seen once. Their antigen targets remain unknown. This specimen consisted of CD8+ T cells from cultured PBMCs, obtained from culture after CMV antigen stimulation. The receptor set was obtained from a human donor in good health (CMV status not recorded). Some clones in this sample may be carry-over from other donors' samples.

The J gene is TRBJ2-1, the V gene TRBV7-6; 8 bases are a match to TRBD2. The germline gives CDR1 SGHVS, CDR2 FNYEAQ. This CDR3 region has 16 residues. Losses at the gene ends were 5 bases for V and 2 bases for J; bases not matched to a gene: 8. The CDR3 DNA is TGTGCCAGCAGCCGAATGGCGGGGGGCCCCTACAATGAGCAGTTCTTC. Its protein is CASSRMAGGPYNEQFF.

This chain links TRBV6-1 with TRBJ1-6, with 8 positions matching TRBD1. V dropped 0 bases and J dropped 13; count of bases not matched to a gene: 20. Germline values: CDR1 MNHNS, CDR2 SASEGT. This CDR3 is built from 19 residues. CDR3 sequence: CASSEALLDRALGGPPLHF. The DNA for the CDR3 is TGTGCCAGCAGTGAAGCGCTTCTGGACAGGGCTCTTGGGGGGCCTCCCCTCCACTTT.

In its sample, this clonotype was seen many times. The chain links TRBV7-8 to TRBJ1-1, with D tentatively TRBD1 (5 bases). The V gene lost 4 bases and the J gene lost 6 bases, with 12 bases spanning the gap. Per the germline V gene, CDR1 is SGHVS and CDR2 is FQNEAQ. This CDR3 region has 13 residues. The CDR3 loop is CASSSFLGAEAFF. As DNA, the CDR3 is TGTGCCAGCAGCTCGTTCCTGGGGGCTGAAGCTTTCTTT.

This chain links TRBV18 with TRBJ1-1; TRBD1 agrees at 8 bases. J gave up 1 base and V 6 bases, and 7 bases lay outside the gene matches. CDR1 and CDR2 (germline): KGHSH, LQKENI. CDR3 length equals 15 residues. CDR3: CASSPRQGANTEAFF. In DNA form, the CDR3 reads TGTGCCAGCTCCCCAAGGCAGGGGGCGAACACTGAAGCTTTCTTT.

This chain connects TRBV11-1 to TRBJ2-7; TRBD2 matches at 7 bases. This CDR3 spans 15 amino acids. Germline V CDR1 and CDR2: SGHAT, FQDESV (reference sequence). V lost 4 bases, J lost 2 bases, and 8 bases stayed unmatched. The CDR3 nucleotides are TGTGCCAGCAGCTCGCAGCGGGGATCAACCTACGAGCAGTACTTC. This codes for CASSSQRGSTYEQYF.

This clonotype has more than one count but fewer than ten. The chain employs TRBV11-3 and TRBJ2-1; D might be TRBD1 (5 bases). The CDR3 totals 15 residues. CDR1 SGHNT and CDR2 YENEEA come from the germline V gene. V was pared by 5 bases and J by 0 bases, with 11 bases between. CDR3 amino acids: CASSLTVSSYNEQFF. In DNA, the CDR3 is TGTGCCAGCAGCCTGACAGTGAGCTCCTACAATGAGCAGTTCTTC.

The rearrangement uses TRBV7-3 and TRBJ2-5, with D possibly being TRBD2 (5 bases). Germline CDR1 reads SGHTA; CDR2 reads FQGTGA. V was shortened by 2 bases and J by 5 bases, with 9 bases between the two germline ends. CDR3 length: 13 amino acids. CDR3 loop: CASSLVSAETQYF. CDR3 coding DNA: TGTGCCAGCAGCTTAGTTAGCGCGGAGACCCAGTACTTC.

The genes are TRBV20-1 and TRBJ1-2, with 8 nucleotides matching TRBD1. In germline, CDR1 is DFQATT, CDR2 SNEGSKA (reference sequence). CDR3 size: 17 residues. J lost 0 bases, V lost 3 bases, and 12 bases had no gene match. The CDR3 DNA follows: TGCAGTGCTAGGGACCCAGGGGGCCAGTTAGCTAACTATGGCTACACCTTC. Translating gives CSARDPGGQLANYGYTF.

This chain uses TRBV28 with TRBJ2-5; 9 bases are shared with TRBD1. V gave up 6 bases and J gave up 1 base; unmatched junction bases: 9. Germline V gives CDR1 MDHEN, CDR2 SYDVKM. CDR3 size: 16 residues. In DNA, the CDR3 is TGTGCCAGCAGCGTACCCCGGGACAGGGCCCAAGAGACCCAGTACTTC. Protein: CASSVPRDRAQETQYF.

The chain carries TRBV19 and TRBJ1-2; tentative D call: TRBD1 (5 bases). Germline assignment: CDR1 LNHDA and CDR2 SQIVND (reference sequence). V lost 2 bases and J lost 5, with 18 bases in between. This CDR3 contains 16 residues. CDR3 region: CASSIHQGSVGYGYTF. Written as DNA, the CDR3 is TGTGCCAGTAGTATACACCAGGGTTCTGTGGGGTATGGCTACACCTTC.

This clonotype appeared a few times. The V gene is TRBV10-2, the J gene TRBJ2-7; a weak D match, TRBD1 (5 bases). Trimming stripped 5 bases from V and 3 bases from J, with 11 bases between. Germline V CDR1 and CDR2: WSHSY, SAAADI. This CDR3 spans 13 amino acids. DNA of the CDR3: TGCGCCAGCAGTCGACAGAACAACTACGAGCAGTACTTC. Its translation: CASSRQNNYEQYF.

The V and J genes are TRBV7-9 and TRBJ1-2; D ambiguous. The CDR3 length is 13 residues. Germline loops: CDR1 SEHNR, CDR2 FQNEAQ (reference sequence). Trimming took 5 bases from V and 1 from J, leaving 8 bases between them. DNA of the CDR3: TGTGCCAGCAGCAGGGTTGTTAACTATGGCTACACCTTC. Translating gives CASSRVVNYGYTF.

This clonotype turned up a few times. V usage is TRBV7-2 and J usage is TRBJ2-7; D may be TRBD1 (5 bases). The CDR3 spans 15 residues. V lost 1 base to trimming and J lost 5 bases, with 15 bases between them. Germline loops: CDR1 SGHTA, CDR2 FQGNSA. In DNA form, the CDR3 reads TGTGCCAGCAGCTTAGATATGACAGCCTCGGACGAGCAGTACTTC. This codes for CASSLDMTASDEQYF.

In this sample, this clonotype turned up many times. The rearrangement links TRBV7-8 to TRBJ2-1; 9 bases fit TRBD2. Germline V CDR1 and CDR2: SGHVS, FQNEAQ. V was pared by 5 bases and J by 6 bases, with 11 bases of the junction left unmatched. The CDR3 totals 16 residues. The CDR3 is CASSPPAGGLPNEQFF. The CDR3 coding sequence is TGTGCCAGCAGCCCTCCAGCGGGGGGCCTTCCCAATGAGCAGTTCTTC.

The gene calls are TRBV20-1 and TRBJ1-6, with D maybe TRBD1 (6 bases). From germline, CDR1 is DFQATT and CDR2 SNEGSKA (reference sequence). CDR3 size: 15 residues. Trimming cost V 6 bases and J 6 bases, with 18 bases left between them. CDR3 loop: CSAALPGHTNSPLHF. DNA of the CDR3: TGCAGTGCCGCGTTACCGGGACATACTAATTCACCCCTCCACTTT.